This T cell receptor beta chain was retrieved from a study of PD-1 blockade in classical Hodgkin lymphoma. The wider study: Patients were dosed intravenously with nivolumab at 3 mg/kg every 2 weeks. Study results and caveats: Newly diagnosed patients had diversity similar to the baseline diversity of complete responders. Newly diagnosed patients were reported to exhibit reduced baseline TCR diversity relative to healthy donors.

In every patient, relapse followed autologous stem cell transplantation, while exposure to brentuximab vedotin differed. Germline assignment: CDR1 SGHNT and CDR2 YYREEE (reference sequence). The CDR3 runs 14 residues. V was trimmed by 4 bases and J by 3 bases, leaving 14 bases between them. This clone was observed a handful of times. Its specificity is unknown. Clones were read by immunoSEQ multiplex PCR, and TCRdb kept only the in-frame ones, dropping some. The sample contains approximately 84,000 clones, 89% of which appear only once. The material sequenced was peripheral blood mononuclear cells (PBMCs), taken at baseline. The receptor was derived from a human donor with classical Hodgkin lymphoma. This chain connects TRBV5-4 to TRBJ2-7; perhaps TRBD2 as D (5 bases). The chain's CDR3 is CASSIGVGNYEQYF. DNA for the CDR3: TGTGCCAGCAGCATTGGGGTCGGGAACTACGAGCAGTACTTC.